The subject of this entry is one TCR beta chain. The data stem from a study of T-cell memory formation after mild COVID-19. TCR alpha and TCR beta cDNA libraries carrying sample barcodes and UMIs came from 5'RACE with constant-segment primers. TCRdb itself ran the 5' RACE reads through MiXCR, one entry per CDR3 protein. The table includes about 360,000 distinct CDR3 sequences, roughly an eighth detected once. The sample taken for sequencing was PBMCs or a T cell subset sorted from them (not recorded which). The sequence came from a man younger than 35 who had mild COVID-19 (a few samples of this study predate the infection). Cell type and time point are not known.

The CDR3 coding sequence is TGTGCCAGCAGCTTTCCGGGGCCCAGCTCCTACAATGAGCAGTTCTTC. It translates to CASSFPGPSSYNEQFF. The chain uses TRBV3-1 and TRBJ2-1, with D possibly being TRBD1 or TRBD2 (5 bases each). With 5 bases removed from V and 0 bases from J, the gap between germline ends came to 14 bases. CDR3 size: 16 residues. Per the germline V gene, CDR1 is LGHDT and CDR2 is YNNKEL (reference sequence).